The 17 T cell receptor beta chains presented below share a single source sample, sequenced in a study of blood T cells in healthy people across ages. It was with a sample-barcoded 5' primer and a J-beta primer mix that a second PCR of roughly 7 to 12 cycles was run. Using its own MiXCR run on the 5' RACE reads, TCRdb lists one record per CDR3 protein. The sample records fewer than 900,000 distinct CDR3 sequences, about 40% being singletons. Sequencing used blood. The receptor source for this set is a woman aged 60-70 years in good health.

The chain is built from TRBV3-1 and TRBJ2-2; TRBD2 is a possible D gene (6 bases). This CDR3 spans 14 amino acids. Trimming removed 2 bases at V and 6 bases at J, with 10 bases between. The germline V gene has CDR1 LGHDT and CDR2 YNNKEL (reference sequence). The DNA for the CDR3 is TGTGCCAGCAGCCAAACGGGGAGGTCCGGGGAGCTGTTTTTT. Translated, it gives CASSQTGRSGELFF.

Regarding this clonotype: Relative to the germline gene, one junction end is altered; a read error may explain this. The V gene is TRBV11-2, the J gene TRBJ2-7; the match to TRBD1 covers 10 bases. Germline V gives CDR1 SGHAT, CDR2 FQNNGV. The CDR3 has 16 amino acids. CDR3 residues: CASGLTDRGVSYEQYF. CDR3 DNA sequence: TGTGCCAGCGGCTTAACGGACAGGGGGGTCTCCTACGAGCAGTACTTC.

The chain links TRBV6-5 to TRBJ2-1; 13 bases align to TRBD2. The ends lost 6 bases at V and 8 bases at J; junction bases unmatched: 4. There are 14 residues in the CDR3. Germline CDR1 and CDR2: MNHEY and SVGAGI. CDR3 protein: CASRRTSGRHEQFF. CDR3 bases: TGTGCCAGCAGACGGACTAGCGGGAGACATGAGCAGTTCTTC.

This clonotype was picked up a small number of times. The V and J genes are TRBV7-9 and TRBJ2-5; D ambiguous. CDR3 length equals 15 residues. V was trimmed by 5 bases and J by 0 bases, leaving 13 bases between them. Germline V gives CDR1 SEHNR, CDR2 FQNEAQ (reference sequence). The CDR3 sequence: CASSRPTVYQETQYF. The CDR3 DNA reads as TGTGCCAGCAGCCGACCCACAGTTTACCAAGAGACCCAGTACTTC. The full variable domain, rest sourced from reference TRBV7-9 and TRBJ2-5, is DTGVSQNPRHKITKRGQNVTFRCDPISEHNRLYWYRQTLGQGPEFLTYFQNEAQLEKSRLLSDRFSAERPKGSFSTLEIQRTEQGDSAMYLCASSRPTVYQETQYFGPGTRLLVL.

CDR3 protein: CASNKGDTLIEKLFF. The CDR3 bases are TGTGCCAGCAACAAGGGGGACACACTCATAGAAAAACTGTTTTTT. The chain recombines TRBV11-2 with TRBJ1-4, with D perhaps matching TRBD1 (6 bases). This CDR3 has 15 residues. The V gene's germline CDR1 is SGHAT and CDR2 FQNNGV. Deletions cut 7 bases from V and 8 bases from J, with 20 bases between. The whole variable domain, filled in from reference TRBV11-2 and TRBJ1-4, reads EAGVAQSPRYKIIEKRQSVAFWCNPISGHATLYWYQQILGQGPKLLIQFQNNGVVDDSQLPKDRFSAERLKGVDSTLKIQPAKLEDSAVYLCASNKGDTLIEKLFFGSGTQLSVL.

V and J are TRBV7-2 and TRBJ2-3; D call uncertain. The germline V gene has CDR1 SGHTA and CDR2 FQGNSA. Trimming removed 3 bases from V and 0 bases from J, with 7 bases in between. The CDR3 sequence is 14 residues long. The CDR3 spells CASSLVPSTDTQYF. The CDR3 DNA reads TGTGCCAGCAGCTTGGTGCCGAGCACAGATACGCAGTATTTT. Combining the CDR3 with reference TRBV7-2 and TRBJ2-3 gives the whole variable domain GAGVSQSPSNKVTEKGKDVELRCDPISGHTALYWYRQSLGQGLEFLIYFQGNSAPDKSGLPSDRFSAERTGGSVSTLTIQRTQQEDSAVYLCASSLVPSTDTQYFGPGTRLTVL.

The chain carries TRBV11-2 and TRBJ2-2; D is possibly TRBD1 (6 bases). The CDR3 has 16 amino acids. Germline CDR1 SGHAT, CDR2 FQNNGV. V lost 1 base to trimming and J lost 7 bases, with 16 bases between them. The CDR3 DNA follows: TGTGCCAGCAGCTTAGCAACGGGGCCCAGGGGCGGGGAGCTGTTTTTT. This gives the protein CASSLATGPRGGELFF.

This clonotype came up a few times. The rearrangement joins TRBV3-1 to TRBJ1-6; 11 nucleotides match TRBD1. Germline V gene lookup returns CDR1 LGHDT and CDR2 YNNKEL (reference sequence). J lost 8 bases, V lost 4 bases, and 16 bases had no gene match. The CDR3 runs to 19 residues. The CDR3 protein is CASSLGGTGGVRSDSPLHF. In DNA form, the CDR3 reads TGTGCCAGCAGCCTCGGGGGGACAGGGGGTGTTAGGTCCGATTCACCCCTCCACTTT. The entire variable domain, with the rest obtained from reference TRBV3-1 and TRBJ1-6, is as follows: DTAVSQTPKYLVTQMGNDKSIKCEQNLGHDTMYWYKQDSKKFLKIMFSYNNKELIINETVPNRFSPKSPDKAHLNLHINSLELGDSAVYFCASSLGGTGGVRSDSPLHFGNGTRLTVT.

This rearrangement joins TRBV12-3 or TRBV12-4 to TRBJ1-2; 8 bases are a match to TRBD1. The CDR3 is 13 residues long. V gave up 6 bases and J gave up 4 bases; unmatched junction bases: 4. This CDR3 reads CASRSTGAYGYTF. CDR3 DNA: TGTGCCAGCAGATCGACAGGGGCCTATGGCTACACCTTC.

This clonotype was found a few times. The chain joins TRBV11-2 to TRBJ2-1, with 12 bases identical to TRBD2. Trimming at V came to 5 bases and at J to 2 bases, leaving 4 bases not matched to a gene. Per germline, CDR1 SGHAT and CDR2 FQNNGV. The CDR3 sequence is 16 residues long. Here the CDR3 DNA reads TGTGCCAGCAGCACCCGGACTAGCGGGGCCTACAATGAGCAGTTCTTC. This codes for CASSTRTSGAYNEQFF.

This chain uses TRBV18 with TRBJ2-7; TRBD2 might be the D (5 bases). CDR1 is KGHSH, CDR2 LQKENI, per germline. The CDR3 contains 15 residues. V was cut by 6 bases and J by 0 bases, with 15 bases left in between. The CDR3 loop reads CASSRRTSSSYEQYF. CDR3 coding DNA: TGTGCCAGCTCCCGGAGGACTTCCAGCTCCTACGAGCAGTACTTC.

Worth noting for this clonotype: Sequence at one end of the junction differs from germline and may be a read error. The chain links TRBV7-3 to TRBJ2-1, with D perhaps TRBD2 (5 bases). The CDR3 consists of 14 residues. Germline V lookup: CDR1 SGHTA, CDR2 FQGTGA. The CDR3 DNA reads TGTGCCAGCAGGGGAGCGGAGAATTACAATGGGCAGTTCTTC. It is translated as CASRGAENYNGQFF.

This chain joins TRBV4-3 and TRBJ1-2; 11 nucleotides align to TRBD1. The CDR3 contains 14 residues. Germline CDR1 and CDR2: LGHNA and YSLEER. Trimming at V came to 1 base and at J to 5 bases, leaving 0 bases not matched to a gene. The chain's CDR3 is CASSQGDRGYGYTF. Written as DNA, the CDR3 is TGCGCCAGCAGCCAAGGGGACAGGGGGTATGGCTACACCTTC.

This clonotype was detected many times. The gene calls are TRBV7-2 and TRBJ2-5, with 7 bases fitting TRBD2. This CDR3 comprises 13 residues. CDR1 SGHTA and CDR2 FQGNSA come from the germline V gene. The V segment lost 6 bases and the J segment 5 bases; nucleotides outside the gene matches: 6. The CDR3 region has the DNA TGTGCCAGCAGTTTTGCGGGGGAGGAGACCCAGTACTTC. Translating it yields CASSFAGEETQYF.

This clonotype was counted only a few times. An end of the junction does not agree with germline; a read error may underlie this. The CDR3 DNA reads TGTGCTAGCAGCTCTGGGACTAGCGGGAAGGGCTATGAGCAGTTCTTC. Its translation: CASSSGTSGKGYEQFF. V usage is TRBV7-7 and J usage is TRBJ2-1; 13 bases map to TRBD2. This CDR3 region has 16 residues. The V gene's germline CDR1 is SSHAT and CDR2 FNYEAQ (reference sequence).

In its sample, this clonotype was seen a few times. The rearrangement uses TRBV29-1 and TRBJ1-1; TRBD1 matches 10 bases. V shed 7 bases and J 11 bases; nucleotides not matched to a gene: 10. The CDR3 totals 12 residues. Germline V gives CDR1 SQVTM, CDR2 ANQGSEA. The CDR3 reads CSGGQGTGVAFF. In nucleotides, the CDR3 is TGCAGCGGGGGACAGGGGACGGGGGTTGCTTTCTTT.

The genes are TRBV3-1 and TRBJ2-4; unclear D gene. V lost 0 bases, J lost 0 bases, and 12 bases lay in between. The CDR3 extends over 17 amino acids. Germline CDR1 is LGHDT and CDR2 is YNNKEL (reference sequence). CDR3 coding DNA: TGTGCCAGCAGCCAAGACCCGGTGGCCGTAGCCAAAAACATTCAGTACTTC. Its translation is CASSQDPVAVAKNIQYF.